This TCR beta chain comes out of a study of CD4 T cells in relation to SARS-CoV-2 and coronaviruses. Study conclusions and caveats: Crossreactivity was assessed only for spike protein, not other viral proteins.

Note on this clone: Its antigen remains unidentified.

The assay was immunoSEQ multiplex PCR, and TCRdb's table has in-frame clones only and misses some. Here the sample spans 15,000 to 20,000 clones, roughly 78% being singletons. CD4+ T cells from unexposed donors were obtained before the COVID-19 pandemic (2011-2018). CD4+ T cells were isolated from the cells after 10 days of culture. CDR3 length equals 16 residues. The V segment lost 1 base and the J segment 5 bases; nucleotides outside the gene matches: 4. The germline gives CDR1 LNHDA, CDR2 SQIVND (reference sequence). V gene TRBV19 combines with J gene TRBJ2-2; 10 bases fit TRBD1. This receptor was taken from a human donor in good health. The sample comprised CD4+ T cells from PBMCs, cultured in vitro. The CDR3: CASSIGGTGVTGELFF. The CDR3 DNA follows: TGTGCCAGTAGTATAGGTGGGACAGGGGTTACCGGGGAGCTGTTTTTT.